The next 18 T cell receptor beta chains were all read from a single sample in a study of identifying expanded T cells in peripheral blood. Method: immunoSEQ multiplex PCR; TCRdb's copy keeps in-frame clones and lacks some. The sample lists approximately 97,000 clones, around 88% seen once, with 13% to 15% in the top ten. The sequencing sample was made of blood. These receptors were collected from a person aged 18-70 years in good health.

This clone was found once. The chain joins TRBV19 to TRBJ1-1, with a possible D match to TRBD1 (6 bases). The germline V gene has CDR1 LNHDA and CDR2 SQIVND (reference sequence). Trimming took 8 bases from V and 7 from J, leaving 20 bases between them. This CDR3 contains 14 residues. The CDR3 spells CASRFLRGIFEAFF. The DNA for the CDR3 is TGTGCCAGTCGTTTCCTCAGGGGTATCTTTGAAGCTTTCTTT.

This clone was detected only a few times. The CDR3 region has the DNA TGTGCCAGCAGCCCCTTACGCAATGAGCAGTTCTTC. Residues: CASSPLRNEQFF. The chain has TRBV5-6 and TRBJ2-1; D is ambiguous. The germline V and J ends were trimmed by 4 bases and 6 bases, with 8 bases remaining between them. Looked up from germline, CDR1 is SGHDT and CDR2 is YYEEEE. This CDR3 contains 12 residues.

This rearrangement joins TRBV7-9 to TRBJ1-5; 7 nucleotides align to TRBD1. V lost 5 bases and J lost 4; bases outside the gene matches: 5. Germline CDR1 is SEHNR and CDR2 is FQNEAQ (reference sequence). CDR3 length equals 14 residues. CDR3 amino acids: CASSDSTGNQPQHF. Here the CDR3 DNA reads TGTGCCAGCAGCGACTCGACAGGGAATCAGCCCCAGCATTTT.

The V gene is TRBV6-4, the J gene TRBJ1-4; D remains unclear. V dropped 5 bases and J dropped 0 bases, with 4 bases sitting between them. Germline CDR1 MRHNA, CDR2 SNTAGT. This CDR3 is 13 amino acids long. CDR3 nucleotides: TGTGCCAGCAGTCCCACAACTAATGAAAAACTGTTTTTT. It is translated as CASSPTTNEKLFF.

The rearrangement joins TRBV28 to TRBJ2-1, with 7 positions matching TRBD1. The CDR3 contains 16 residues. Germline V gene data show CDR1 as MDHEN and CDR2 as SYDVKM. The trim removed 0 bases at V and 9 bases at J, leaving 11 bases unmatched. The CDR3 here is CASSLWIDRVATEQFF. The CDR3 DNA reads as TGTGCCAGCAGTTTATGGATTGACAGGGTAGCTACTGAGCAGTTCTTC.

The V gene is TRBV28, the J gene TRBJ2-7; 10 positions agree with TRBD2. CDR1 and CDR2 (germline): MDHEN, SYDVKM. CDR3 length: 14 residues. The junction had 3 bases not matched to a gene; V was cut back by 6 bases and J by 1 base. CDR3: CASSKLAGSYEQYF. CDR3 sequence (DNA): TGTGCCAGCAGCAAACTAGCGGGATCCTACGAGCAGTACTTC.

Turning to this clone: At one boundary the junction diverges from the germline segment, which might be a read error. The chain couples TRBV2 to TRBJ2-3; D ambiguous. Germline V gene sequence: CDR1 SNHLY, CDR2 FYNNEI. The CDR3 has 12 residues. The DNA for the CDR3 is TGTGCCAGCAGGGAAGGAGCAGATACGCAGTATTTT. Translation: CASREGADTQYF.

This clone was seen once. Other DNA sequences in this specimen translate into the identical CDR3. The CDR3, as DNA: TGTGCCAGCAGTTCCCATAGGGGCTACACCTTC. Translation: CASSSHRGYTF. This rearrangement joins TRBV28 to TRBJ1-2; D call uncertain. CDR1 is MDHEN and CDR2 is SYDVKM in the germline V gene. CDR3 size: 11 residues. V lost 4 bases and J 8 bases, leaving 8 bases between the germline ends.

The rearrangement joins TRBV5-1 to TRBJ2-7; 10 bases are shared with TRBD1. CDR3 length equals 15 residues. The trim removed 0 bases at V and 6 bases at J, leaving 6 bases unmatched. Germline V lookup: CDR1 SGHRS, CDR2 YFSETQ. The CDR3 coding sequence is TGCGCCAGCAGCTTGGTATCGGGACAGGGGTTCGAGCAGTACTTC. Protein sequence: CASSLVSGQGFEQYF.

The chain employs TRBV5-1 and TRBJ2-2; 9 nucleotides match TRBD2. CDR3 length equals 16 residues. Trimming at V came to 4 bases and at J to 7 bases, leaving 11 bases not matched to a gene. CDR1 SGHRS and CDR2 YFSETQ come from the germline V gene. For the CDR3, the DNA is TGCGCCAGCAGCCTCGGGGTAGCGGGAGTTCTCGGGGAGCTGTTTTTT. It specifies CASSLGVAGVLGELFF.

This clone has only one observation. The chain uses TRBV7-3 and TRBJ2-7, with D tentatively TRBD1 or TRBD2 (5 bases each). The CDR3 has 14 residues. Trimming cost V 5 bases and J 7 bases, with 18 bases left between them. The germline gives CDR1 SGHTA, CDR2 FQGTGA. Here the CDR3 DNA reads TGTGCCAGCAGCCAACAGGCCGGGACGCGGGAGCAGTACTTC. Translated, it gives CASSQQAGTREQYF.

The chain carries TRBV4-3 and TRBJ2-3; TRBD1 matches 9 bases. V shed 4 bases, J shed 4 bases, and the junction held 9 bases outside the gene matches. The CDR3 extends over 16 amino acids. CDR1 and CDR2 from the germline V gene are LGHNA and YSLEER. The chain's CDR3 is CASSRTGTGISDTQYF. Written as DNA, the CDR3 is TGCGCCAGCAGCCGGACTGGGACAGGGATTTCAGATACGCAGTATTTT.

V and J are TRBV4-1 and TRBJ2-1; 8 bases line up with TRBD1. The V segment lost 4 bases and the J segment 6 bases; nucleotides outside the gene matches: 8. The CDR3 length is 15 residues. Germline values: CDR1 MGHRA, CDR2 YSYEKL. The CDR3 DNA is TGCGCCAGCAGCCGCACCGGGACAGGTGCCAATGAGCAGTTCTTC. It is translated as CASSRTGTGANEQFF.

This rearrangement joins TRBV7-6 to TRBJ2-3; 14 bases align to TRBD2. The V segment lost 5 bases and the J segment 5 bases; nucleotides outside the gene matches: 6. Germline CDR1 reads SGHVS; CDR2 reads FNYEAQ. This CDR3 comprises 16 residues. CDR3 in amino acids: CASSPTSGGVKDTQYF. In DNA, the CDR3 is TGTGCCAGCAGCCCGACTAGCGGGGGGGTAAAAGATACGCAGTATTTT.

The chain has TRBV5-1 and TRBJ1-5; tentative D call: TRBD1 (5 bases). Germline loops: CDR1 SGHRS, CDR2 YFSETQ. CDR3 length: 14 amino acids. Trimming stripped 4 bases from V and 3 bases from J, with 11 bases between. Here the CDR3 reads CASSLPGDNQPQHF. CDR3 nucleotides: TGCGCCAGCAGCCTCCCGGGGGACAATCAGCCCCAGCATTTT.

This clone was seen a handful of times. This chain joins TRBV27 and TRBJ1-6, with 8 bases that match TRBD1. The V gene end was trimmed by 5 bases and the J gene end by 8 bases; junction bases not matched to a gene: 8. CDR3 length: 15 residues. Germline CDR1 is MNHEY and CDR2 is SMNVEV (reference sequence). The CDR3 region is CASSTAGQGYSPLHF. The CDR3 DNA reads TGTGCCAGCAGTACAGCCGGACAGGGATATTCACCCCTCCACTTT.

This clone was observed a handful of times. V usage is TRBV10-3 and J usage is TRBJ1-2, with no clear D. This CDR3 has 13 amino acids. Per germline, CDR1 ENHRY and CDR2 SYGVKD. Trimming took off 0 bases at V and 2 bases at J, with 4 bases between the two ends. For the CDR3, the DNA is TGTGCCATCAGTGAGTCGTCCAACTATGGCTACACCTTC. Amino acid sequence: CAISESSNYGYTF.

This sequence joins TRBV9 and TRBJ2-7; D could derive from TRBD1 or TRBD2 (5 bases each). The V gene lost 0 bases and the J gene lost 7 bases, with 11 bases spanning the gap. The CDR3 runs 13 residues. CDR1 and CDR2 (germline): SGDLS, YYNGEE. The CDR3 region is CASSVERDREQYF. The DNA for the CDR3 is TGTGCCAGCAGCGTAGAAAGGGACCGGGAGCAGTACTTC.